The T cell receptor beta chain under discussion was sequenced for a study of T cell changes during pregnancy in multiple sclerosis. The data were produced by immunoSEQ multiplex PCR, yet TCRdb's version contains in-frame clones alone and is incomplete. This repertoire shows 30,000 to 45,000 clones, about 91% found once; its top ten account for less than 8.5%. Trimming removed 6 bases at V and 3 bases at J, with 18 bases between. The germline V gene has CDR1 MNHEY and CDR2 SMNVEV (reference sequence). The CDR3 has 15 amino acids. The receptor's source is a female donor with multiple sclerosis, enrolled in a pregnancy study. The sample consisted of CD8+ T cells from peripheral blood mononuclear cells, taken before pregnancy. This chain links TRBV27 with TRBJ2-7; maybe TRBD1 (6 bases). The CDR3 region is CASSPTGGGIYEQYF. In nucleotides, the CDR3 is TGTGCCAGCAGCCCGACAGGAGGAGGAATCTACGAGCAGTACTTC.